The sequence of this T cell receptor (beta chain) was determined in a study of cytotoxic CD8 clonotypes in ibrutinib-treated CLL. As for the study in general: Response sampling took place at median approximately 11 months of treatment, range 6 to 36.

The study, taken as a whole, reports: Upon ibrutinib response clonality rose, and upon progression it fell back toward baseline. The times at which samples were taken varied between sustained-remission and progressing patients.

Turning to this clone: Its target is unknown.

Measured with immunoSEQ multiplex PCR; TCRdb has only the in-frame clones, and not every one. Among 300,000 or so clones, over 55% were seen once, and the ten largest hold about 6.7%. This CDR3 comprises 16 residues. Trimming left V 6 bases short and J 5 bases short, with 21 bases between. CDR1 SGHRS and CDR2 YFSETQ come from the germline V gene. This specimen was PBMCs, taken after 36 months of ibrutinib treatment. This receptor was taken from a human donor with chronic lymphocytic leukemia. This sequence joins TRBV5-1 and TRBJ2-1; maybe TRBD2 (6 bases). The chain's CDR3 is CASTTTGLPRDNEQFF. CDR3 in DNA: TGCGCCAGCACGACGACGGGACTCCCCCGCGACAATGAGCAGTTCTTC.